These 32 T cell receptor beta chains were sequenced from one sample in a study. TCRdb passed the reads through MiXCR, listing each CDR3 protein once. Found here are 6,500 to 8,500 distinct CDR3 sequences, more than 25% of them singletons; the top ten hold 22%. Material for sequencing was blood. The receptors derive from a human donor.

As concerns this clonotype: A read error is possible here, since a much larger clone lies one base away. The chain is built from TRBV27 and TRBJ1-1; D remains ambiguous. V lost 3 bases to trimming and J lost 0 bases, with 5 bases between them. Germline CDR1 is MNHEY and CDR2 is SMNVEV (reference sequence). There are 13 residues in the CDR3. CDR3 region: CASSLTMNTEAFF. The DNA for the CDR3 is TGTGCCAGCAGTTTGACCATGAACACTGAAGCTTTCTTT.

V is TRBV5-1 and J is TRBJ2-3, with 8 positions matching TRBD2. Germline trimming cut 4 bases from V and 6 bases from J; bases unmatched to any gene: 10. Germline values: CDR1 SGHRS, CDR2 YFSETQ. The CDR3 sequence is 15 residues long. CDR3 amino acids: CASSLTLAGWDTQYF. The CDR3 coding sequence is TGCGCCAGCAGCCTAACCCTAGCGGGTTGGGATACGCAGTATTTT.

The CDR3 coding sequence is TGCAGCGTTGGGGATAGCAATCAGCCCCAGTACTTC. Translated, it gives CSVGDSNQPQYF. This sequence joins TRBV29-1 and TRBJ2-5; D not certain. Germline values: CDR1 SQVTM, CDR2 ANQGSEA. V was clipped by 4 bases and J by 9 bases, with 15 bases between them. This CDR3 comprises 12 residues.

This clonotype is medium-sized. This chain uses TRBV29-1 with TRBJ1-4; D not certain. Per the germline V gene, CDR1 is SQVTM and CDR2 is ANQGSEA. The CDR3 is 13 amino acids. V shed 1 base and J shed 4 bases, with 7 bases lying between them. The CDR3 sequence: CSVEGGYNEKLFF. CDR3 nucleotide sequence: TGCAGCGTTGAAGGCGGTTATAATGAAAAACTGTTTTTT.

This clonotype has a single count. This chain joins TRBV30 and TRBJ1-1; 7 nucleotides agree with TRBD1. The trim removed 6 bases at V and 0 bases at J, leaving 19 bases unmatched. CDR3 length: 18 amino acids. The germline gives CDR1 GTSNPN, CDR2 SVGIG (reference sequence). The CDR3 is CACVHPPWRGRVNTEAFF. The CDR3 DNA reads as TGTGCCTGTGTTCACCCGCCATGGAGGGGGCGGGTGAACACTGAAGCTTTCTTT.

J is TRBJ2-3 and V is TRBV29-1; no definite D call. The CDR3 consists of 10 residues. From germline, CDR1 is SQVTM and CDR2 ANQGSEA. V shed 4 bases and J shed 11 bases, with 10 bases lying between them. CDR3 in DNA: TGCAGCGTTGTTCAGCATGAGCAGTATTTT. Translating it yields CSVVQHEQYF.

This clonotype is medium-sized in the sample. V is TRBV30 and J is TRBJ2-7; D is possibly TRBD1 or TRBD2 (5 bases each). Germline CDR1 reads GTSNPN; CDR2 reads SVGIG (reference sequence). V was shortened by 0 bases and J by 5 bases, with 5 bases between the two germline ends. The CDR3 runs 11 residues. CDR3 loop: CAWSVGDEQYF. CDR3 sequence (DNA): TGTGCCTGGAGTGTGGGGGACGAGCAGTACTTC.

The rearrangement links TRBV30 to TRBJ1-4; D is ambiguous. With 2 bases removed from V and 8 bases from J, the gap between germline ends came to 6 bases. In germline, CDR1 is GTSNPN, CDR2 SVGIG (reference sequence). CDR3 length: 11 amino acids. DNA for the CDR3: TGTGCCTGGAGTATGGGAGAAAAACTGTTTTTT. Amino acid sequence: CAWSMGEKLFF.

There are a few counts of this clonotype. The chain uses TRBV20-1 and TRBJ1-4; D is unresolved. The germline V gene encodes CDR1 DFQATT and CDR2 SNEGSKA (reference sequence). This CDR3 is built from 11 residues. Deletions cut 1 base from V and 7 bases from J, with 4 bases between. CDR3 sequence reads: CSARGGEKLFF. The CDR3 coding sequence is TGCAGTGCTAGAGGCGGTGAAAAACTGTTTTTT.

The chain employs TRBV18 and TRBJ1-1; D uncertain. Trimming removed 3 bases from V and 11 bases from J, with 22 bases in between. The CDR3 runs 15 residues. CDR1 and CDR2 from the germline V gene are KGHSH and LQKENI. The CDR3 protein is CASSPQQIGNTGAFF. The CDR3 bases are TGTGCCAGCTCACCGCAACAGATAGGCAACACGGGGGCTTTCTTT.

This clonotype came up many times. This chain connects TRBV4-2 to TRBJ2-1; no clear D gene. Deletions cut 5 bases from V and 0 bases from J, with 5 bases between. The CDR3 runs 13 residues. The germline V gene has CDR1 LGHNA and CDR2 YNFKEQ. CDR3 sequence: CASSVPSYNEQFF. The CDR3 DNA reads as TGTGCCAGCAGCGTCCCCTCCTACAATGAGCAGTTCTTC.

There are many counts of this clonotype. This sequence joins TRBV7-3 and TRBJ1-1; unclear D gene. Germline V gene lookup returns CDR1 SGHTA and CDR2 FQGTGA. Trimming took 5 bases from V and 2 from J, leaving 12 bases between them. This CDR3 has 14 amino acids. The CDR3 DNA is TGTGCCAGCAGCCCTGGCGGTCCAAACACTGAAGCTTTCTTT. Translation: CASSPGGPNTEAFF.

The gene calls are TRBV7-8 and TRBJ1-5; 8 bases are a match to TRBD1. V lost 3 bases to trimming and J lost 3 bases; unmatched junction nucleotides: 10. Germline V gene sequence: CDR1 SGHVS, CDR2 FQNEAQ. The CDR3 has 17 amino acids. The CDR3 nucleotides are TGTGCCAGCAGCTTCGAGGCAGGGGGCCACTTCAATCAGCCCCAGCATTTT. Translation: CASSFEAGGHFNQPQHF.

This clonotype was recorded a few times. The CDR3 coding sequence is TGTGCCTGGAGTTTACGACTAGCGGGCGACCAAGAGACCCAGTACTTC. It encodes CAWSLRLAGDQETQYF. The chain recombines TRBV30 with TRBJ2-5; TRBD2 agrees at 10 bases. J lost 0 bases, V lost 2 bases, and 6 bases had no gene match. From germline, CDR1 is GTSNPN and CDR2 SVGIG (reference sequence). The length of the CDR3 is 16 residues.

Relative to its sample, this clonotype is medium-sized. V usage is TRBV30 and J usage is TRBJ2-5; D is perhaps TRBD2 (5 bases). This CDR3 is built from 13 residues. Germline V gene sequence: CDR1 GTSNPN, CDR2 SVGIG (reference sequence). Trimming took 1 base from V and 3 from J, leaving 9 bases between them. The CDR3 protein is CAWSGGLEETQYF. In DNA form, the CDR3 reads TGTGCCTGGAGTGGAGGGCTGGAAGAGACCCAGTACTTC. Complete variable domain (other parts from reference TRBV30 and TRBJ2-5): SQTIHQWPATLVQPVGSPLSLECTVEGTSNPNLYWYRQAAGRGLQLLFYSVGIGQISSEVPQNLSASRPQDRQFILSSKKLLLSDSGFYLCAWSGGLEETQYFGPGTRLLVL.

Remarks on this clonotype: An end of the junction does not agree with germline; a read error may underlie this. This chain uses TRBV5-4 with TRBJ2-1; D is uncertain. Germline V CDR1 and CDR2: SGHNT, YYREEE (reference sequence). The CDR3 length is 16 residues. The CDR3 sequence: CASSLNFPRAPNELFF. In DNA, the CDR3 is TGTGCCAGCAGCTTGAACTTTCCGCGTGCCCCTAATGAGCTGTTCTTC.

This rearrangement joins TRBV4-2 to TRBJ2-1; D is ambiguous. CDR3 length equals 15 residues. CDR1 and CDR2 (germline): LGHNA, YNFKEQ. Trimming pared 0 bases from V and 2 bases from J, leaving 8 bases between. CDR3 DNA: TGTGCCAGCAGCCAAGATGGGCAGACCTACAATGAGCAGTTCTTC. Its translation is CASSQDGQTYNEQFF.

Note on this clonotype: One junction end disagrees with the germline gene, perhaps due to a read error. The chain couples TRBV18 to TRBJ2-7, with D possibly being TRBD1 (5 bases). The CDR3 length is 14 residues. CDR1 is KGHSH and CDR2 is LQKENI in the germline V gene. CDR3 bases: TGTGCCAGCCCACCAATCAGGGAAGTAGCCGGGCAGTACTTC. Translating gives CASPPIREVAGQYF.

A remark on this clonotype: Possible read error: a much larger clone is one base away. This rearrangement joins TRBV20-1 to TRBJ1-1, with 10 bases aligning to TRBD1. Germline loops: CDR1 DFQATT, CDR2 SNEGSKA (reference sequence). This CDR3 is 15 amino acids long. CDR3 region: CSATRDRGVDTGAFF. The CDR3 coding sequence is TGCAGTGCGACCCGGGACAGGGGAGTTGACACTGGAGCTTTCTTT.

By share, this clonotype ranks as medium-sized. In nucleotides, the CDR3 is TGTGCCTGGAGTAGTCAGGAAGGTGAAAAACTGTTTTTT. Protein: CAWSSQEGEKLFF. J is TRBJ1-4 and V is TRBV30; no firm D call. V was cut by 2 bases and J by 7 bases, with 11 bases left in between. The V gene's germline CDR1 is GTSNPN and CDR2 SVGIG (reference sequence). The CDR3 loop spans 13 amino acids.

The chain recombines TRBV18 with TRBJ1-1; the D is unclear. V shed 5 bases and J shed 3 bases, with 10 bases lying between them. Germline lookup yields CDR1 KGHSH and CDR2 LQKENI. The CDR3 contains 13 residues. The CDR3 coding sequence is TGTGCCAGCTCAAACGGGATGGACACTGAAGCTTTCTTT. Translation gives CASSNGMDTEAFF.

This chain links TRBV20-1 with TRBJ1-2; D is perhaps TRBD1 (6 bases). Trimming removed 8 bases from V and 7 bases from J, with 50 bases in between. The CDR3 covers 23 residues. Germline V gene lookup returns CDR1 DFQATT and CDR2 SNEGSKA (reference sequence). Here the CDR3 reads CSSSSSISGRHGGTFDSRRGYTF. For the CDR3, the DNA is TGCAGTAGCAGCAGTTCGATAAGCGGCCGCCATGGAGGGACATTCGACTCAAGACGTGGCTACACCTTC.

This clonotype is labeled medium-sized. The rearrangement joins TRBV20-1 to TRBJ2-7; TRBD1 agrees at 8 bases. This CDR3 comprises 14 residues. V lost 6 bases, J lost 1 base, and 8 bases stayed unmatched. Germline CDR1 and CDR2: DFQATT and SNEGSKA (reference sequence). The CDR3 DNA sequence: TGCAGTGCCCTACAGGGGGGCGATTCCTACGAGCAGTACTTC. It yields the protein CSALQGGDSYEQYF.

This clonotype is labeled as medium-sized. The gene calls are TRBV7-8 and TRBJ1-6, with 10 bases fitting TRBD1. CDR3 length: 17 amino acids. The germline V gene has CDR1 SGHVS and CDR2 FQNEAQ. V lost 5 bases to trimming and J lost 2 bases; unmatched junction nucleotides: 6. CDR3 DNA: TGTGCCAGCAGCCCCGGGACAGGGGCTACCTATAATTCACCCCTCCACTTT. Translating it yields CASSPGTGATYNSPLHF.

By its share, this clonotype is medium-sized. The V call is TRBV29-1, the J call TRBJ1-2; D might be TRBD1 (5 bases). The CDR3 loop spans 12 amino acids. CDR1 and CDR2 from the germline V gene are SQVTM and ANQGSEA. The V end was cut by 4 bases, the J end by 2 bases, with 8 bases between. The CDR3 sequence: CSVAGNNYGYTF. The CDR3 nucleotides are TGCAGCGTTGCAGGGAACAACTATGGCTACACCTTC. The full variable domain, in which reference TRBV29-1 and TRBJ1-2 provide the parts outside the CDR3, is SAVISQKPSRDICQRGTSLTIQCQVDSQVTMMFWYRQQPGQSLTLIATANQGSEATYESGFVIDKFPISRPNLTFSTLTVSNMSPEDSSIYLCSVAGNNYGYTFGSGTRLTVV.

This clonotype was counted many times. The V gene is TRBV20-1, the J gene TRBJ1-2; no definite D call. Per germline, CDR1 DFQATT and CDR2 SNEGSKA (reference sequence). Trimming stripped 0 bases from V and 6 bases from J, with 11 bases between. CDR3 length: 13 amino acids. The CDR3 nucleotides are TGCAGTGCTAGAGATATTTCAGTAGATGGCTACACCTTC. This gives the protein CSARDISVDGYTF.

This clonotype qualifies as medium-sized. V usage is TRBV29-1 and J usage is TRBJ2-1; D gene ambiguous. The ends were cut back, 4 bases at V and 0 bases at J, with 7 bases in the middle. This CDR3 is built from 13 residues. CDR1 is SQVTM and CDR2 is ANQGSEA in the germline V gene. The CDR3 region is CSVVSSSYNEQFF. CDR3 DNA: TGCAGCGTTGTGTCGAGCTCCTACAATGAGCAGTTCTTC.

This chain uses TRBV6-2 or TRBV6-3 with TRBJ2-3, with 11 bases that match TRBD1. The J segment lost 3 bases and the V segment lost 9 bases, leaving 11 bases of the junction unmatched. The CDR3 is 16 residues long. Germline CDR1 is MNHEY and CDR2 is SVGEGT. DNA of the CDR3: TGTGCCAGTGAATCTGGGACAGGGGGAGCGACAGATACGCAGTATTTT. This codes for CASESGTGGATDTQYF.

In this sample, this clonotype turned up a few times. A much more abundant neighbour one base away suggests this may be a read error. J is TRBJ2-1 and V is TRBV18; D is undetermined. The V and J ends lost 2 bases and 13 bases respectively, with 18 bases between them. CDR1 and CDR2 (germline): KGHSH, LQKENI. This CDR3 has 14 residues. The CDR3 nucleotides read TGTGCCAGCTCACCAGCCTCACCCCAAGAGACCCAGTTCTTC. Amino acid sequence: CASSPASPQETQFF.

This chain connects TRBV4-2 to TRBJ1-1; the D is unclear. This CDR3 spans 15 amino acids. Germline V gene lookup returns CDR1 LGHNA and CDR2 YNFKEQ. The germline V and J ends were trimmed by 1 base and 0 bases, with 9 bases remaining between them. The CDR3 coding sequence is TGTGCCAGCAGCCAAGCTCAGACCATGAACACTGAAGCTTTCTTT. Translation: CASSQAQTMNTEAFF.

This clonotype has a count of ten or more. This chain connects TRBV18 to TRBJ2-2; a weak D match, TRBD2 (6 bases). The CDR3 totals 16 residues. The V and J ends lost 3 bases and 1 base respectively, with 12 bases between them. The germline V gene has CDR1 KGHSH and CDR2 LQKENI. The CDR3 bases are TGTGCCAGCTCACCTCCGACTAGGGAGAACACCGGGGAGCTGTTTTTT. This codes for CASSPPTRENTGELFF.

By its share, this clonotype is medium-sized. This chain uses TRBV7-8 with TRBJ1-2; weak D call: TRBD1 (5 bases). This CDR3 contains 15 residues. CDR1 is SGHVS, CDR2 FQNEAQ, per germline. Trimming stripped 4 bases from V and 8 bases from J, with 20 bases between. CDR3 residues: CASSSRQGTDKGYTF. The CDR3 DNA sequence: TGTGCCAGCAGCTCCCGCCAGGGTACGGATAAGGGCTACACCTTC.